The clone carrying this T cell receptor (beta chain) has more than one count but fewer than ten. As yet, its antigen is unknown. In the PCR, 60 Vbeta and 13 Jbeta primers were used. Some clones are missing from TCRdb's copy, which holds only in-frame ones; the method was immunoSEQ multiplex PCR. In the table there are about 160,000 clones, over 75% of which are singletons. This sample stems from a study of cytomegalovirus exposure and HLA in healthy donors. Findings of the study overall: A later analysis linked a missense variant in DCLRE1C to the trimming of TCR beta V and J genes. When a later analysis compared HLA-associated TCR beta chains with equally common others, the HLA-associated chains turned out to be more clonally expanded and to have lower generation probabilities. Associated with cytomegalovirus, according to the listing, were 150 to 200 TCR beta chains.

The sequenced material came from PBMCs. The TCR comes from a young woman in good health and CMV-seronegative.

The chain's CDR3 is CASRMDRGAYNEQFF. The CDR3 DNA is TGTGCCAGCCGAATGGACAGGGGCGCCTACAATGAGCAGTTCTTC. This rearrangement joins TRBV7-8 to TRBJ2-1, with 9 bases matching TRBD1. CDR3 length equals 15 residues. V shed 8 bases, J shed 2 bases, and the junction held 7 bases outside the gene matches. The germline V gene has CDR1 SGHVS and CDR2 FQNEAQ.